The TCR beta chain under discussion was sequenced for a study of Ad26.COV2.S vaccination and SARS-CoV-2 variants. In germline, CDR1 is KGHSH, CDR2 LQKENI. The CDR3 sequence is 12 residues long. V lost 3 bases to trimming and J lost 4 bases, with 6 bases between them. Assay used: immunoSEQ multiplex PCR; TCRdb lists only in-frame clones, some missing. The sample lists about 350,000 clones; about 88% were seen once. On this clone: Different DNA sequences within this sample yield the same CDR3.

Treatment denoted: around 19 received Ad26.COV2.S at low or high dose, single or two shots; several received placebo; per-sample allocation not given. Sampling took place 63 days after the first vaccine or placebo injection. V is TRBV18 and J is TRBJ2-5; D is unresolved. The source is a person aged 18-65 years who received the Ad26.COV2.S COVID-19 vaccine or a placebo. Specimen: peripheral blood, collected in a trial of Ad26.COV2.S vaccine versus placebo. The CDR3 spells CASSPLGETQYF. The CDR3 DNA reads TGTGCCAGCTCACCCCTGGGAGAGACCCAGTACTTC.